This T cell receptor (beta chain) was recovered during a study of blood T cell repertoires in COVID-19. Turning to the study itself: Samples representing acute and convalescent COVID-19 were sourced from the United States, Italy and Spain.

Two negative PCRs, clearance, or symptom resolution characterized the recovered Cohort 3 donors. Per the original methods: Reference gene primer amplification gave nucleated cell count estimates. This table comes from immunoSEQ multiplex PCR, and its TCRdb copy is limited to in-frame clones, with some not included. V, J and clone size derive from that table, while D and trimming were established from the DNA sequence. This sample has roughly 310,000 clones; 70% to 90% occur once, and the top ten carry around 9.5%. This clone appeared once. Material: PBMCs or T cells enriched from blood (not recorded which). This TCR came from a woman in her forties who had recovered from COVID-19.

The CDR3 here is CASSLPRGDYNEQFF. CDR3 coding DNA: TGTGCCAGCAGCCTCCCTCGGGGGGATTACAATGAGCAGTTCTTC. The chain carries TRBV27 and TRBJ2-1; 7 bases align to TRBD2. The V gene's germline CDR1 is MNHEY and CDR2 SMNVEV (reference sequence). J gave up 4 bases and V 6 bases, and 9 bases lay outside the gene matches. The CDR3 has 15 amino acids.